A single sample gave rise to the 20 T cell receptor beta chains below, sequenced in a study of blood T cell repertoires in COVID-19. Sequenced by immunoSEQ multiplex PCR; TCRdb stores in-frame clones only, minus some. The sample lists about 350,000 clones, around 88% occurring once. Sequencing used peripheral blood. The receptors were gathered from a woman aged 55-69 years with COVID-19, enrolled during active disease.

On this clone: This may arise from a read error, as a much more abundant clone is one base away. The rearrangement uses TRBV5-4 and TRBJ1-5; TRBD1 agrees at 8 bases. This CDR3 spans 13 amino acids. The V gene end was trimmed by 4 bases and the J gene end by 6 bases; junction bases not matched to a gene: 3. Looked up from germline, CDR1 is SGHNT and CDR2 is YYREEE (reference sequence). The CDR3 region has the DNA TGTGCCAGCAGCCTACAGGGGGGTCAGCCCCAGCATTTT. Protein product: CASSLQGGQPQHF.

The chain employs TRBV6-5 and TRBJ2-7, with 9 positions matching TRBD1. CDR1 is MNHEY and CDR2 is SVGAGI in the germline V gene. The CDR3 is 13 amino acids. V trimming: 2 bases; J trimming: 6 bases; junction bases outside the gene matches: 2. CDR3 nucleotide sequence: TGTGCCAGCAGTTACCGGGGACAGGGCGAGCAGTACTTC. The encoded protein is CASSYRGQGEQYF.

Here the CDR3 reads CAWTTSGARYNSPLHF. The DNA of the CDR3 is TGTGCCTGGACGACCTCAGGGGCACGGTATAATTCACCCCTCCACTTT. This chain joins TRBV30 and TRBJ1-6; weak D call: TRBD1 (6 bases). Germline-derived CDR1 and CDR2 are GTSNPN and SVGIG (reference sequence). CDR3 length: 16 residues. V gave up 4 bases and J gave up 4 bases, with 17 bases separating them.

J is TRBJ2-3 and V is TRBV15; TRBD2 matches 9 bases. V shed 0 bases, J shed 0 bases, and the junction held 4 bases outside the gene matches. Per germline, CDR1 LNHNV and CDR2 YYDKDF (reference sequence). This CDR3 has 17 residues. The CDR3 sequence: CATSRDASGASTDTQYF. CDR3 nucleotide sequence: TGTGCCACCAGCAGAGATGCTAGCGGGGCCAGCACAGATACGCAGTATTTT.

This clone was recorded a few times. The V call is TRBV5-1, the J call TRBJ2-3; no definite D call. The CDR3 totals 14 residues. CDR1 and CDR2 from the germline V gene are SGHRS and YFSETQ. Between the trimmed V and J ends, which lost 6 bases and 0 bases, there was a span of 11 bases. The CDR3 DNA is TGCGCCAGCAAGTTGGCGACTAGCACAGATACGCAGTATTTT. Translating gives CASKLATSTDTQYF.

V gene TRBV6-1 combines with J gene TRBJ1-2; TRBD1 matches 8 bases. V lost 3 bases, J lost 7 bases, and 13 bases stayed unmatched. Germline CDR1 is MNHNS and CDR2 is SASEGT. CDR3 length: 16 residues. The CDR3 coding sequence is TGTGCCAGCAGTGACAGGACAGGGACCTCTACAGTTGGCTACACCTTC. Translation: CASSDRTGTSTVGYTF.

Comments on this clone: This may stem from a read error, because a much larger clone lies one nucleotide away. V and J are TRBV2 and TRBJ1-1; D gene ambiguous. The CDR3 length is 13 residues. Trimming shortened V by 4 bases and J by 0 bases, and 6 bases separated the two germline ends. Germline-derived CDR1 and CDR2 are SNHLY and FYNNEI. CDR3 sequence reads: CASSGRMNTEAFF. The CDR3, as DNA: TGTGCCAGCAGTGGCAGGATGAACACTGAAGCTTTCTTT.

This chain joins TRBV5-4 and TRBJ2-3; D may be TRBD1 (5 bases). Germline-derived CDR1 and CDR2 are SGHNT and YYREEE (reference sequence). Trimming shortened V by 1 base and J by 5 bases, and 14 bases separated the two germline ends. This CDR3 is built from 15 residues. The CDR3 sequence is CASSLYGARIDTQYF. CDR3 sequence (DNA): TGTGCCAGCAGCTTGTATGGGGCCAGGATAGATACGCAGTATTTT.

This chain uses TRBV11-2 with TRBJ2-2, with D unresolved. The CDR3 length is 18 residues. Trimming removed 0 bases from V and 0 bases from J, with 14 bases in between. Germline V gene data show CDR1 as SGHAT and CDR2 as FQNNGV. As DNA, the CDR3 is TGTGCCAGCAGCTTAGATCCCGCCTACCATGCGAACACCGGGGAGCTGTTTTTT. Its translation is CASSLDPAYHANTGELFF.

The chain joins TRBV3-1 (or the pseudogene TRBV3-2) to TRBJ2-1; TRBD2 aligns across 10 bases. From germline, CDR1 is LGHDT and CDR2 YNNKEL (reference sequence). The V and J ends lost 2 bases and 10 bases, in that order; junction bases with no gene match: 8. This CDR3 comprises 15 residues. The CDR3: CASSQTYSGGEEQFF. CDR3 nucleotides: TGTGCCAGCAGCCAAACTTACAGCGGGGGGGAGGAGCAGTTCTTC.

The chain is built from TRBV10-2 and TRBJ1-3; D possibly corresponds to TRBD1 (6 bases). Germline CDR1 WSHSY, CDR2 SAAADI. This CDR3 contains 11 residues. Trimming left V 2 bases short and J 14 bases short, with 10 bases between. CDR3 bases: TGCGCCAGCAGTGAGAGCCGGACAGTATATTTT. This translates into CASSESRTVYF.

The chain is built from TRBV3-1 (or the pseudogene TRBV3-2) and TRBJ1-3; D gene ambiguous. Trimming pared 8 bases from V and 0 bases from J, leaving 17 bases between. Germline CDR1 is LGHDT and CDR2 is YNNKEL (reference sequence). This CDR3 spans 16 amino acids. The CDR3 region has the DNA TGTGCCAGCCACCTCGGGGTTGAGGTCTCTGGAAACACCATATATTTT. Translating gives CASHLGVEVSGNTIYF.

The chain employs TRBV4-1 and TRBJ1-2, with D perhaps matching TRBD1 (5 bases). From germline, CDR1 is MGHRA and CDR2 YSYEKL. The V end was cut by 4 bases, the J end by 5 bases, with 23 bases between. This CDR3 has 17 amino acids. This chain's CDR3 is CASSPLYPSGSGYGYTF. For the CDR3, the DNA is TGCGCCAGCAGCCCCCTGTACCCCTCAGGGTCTGGGTATGGCTACACCTTC.

The chain couples TRBV11-2 to TRBJ2-1; D unclear. CDR1 SGHAT and CDR2 FQNNGV come from the germline V gene. This CDR3 contains 12 residues. V was shortened by 4 bases and J by 7 bases, with 8 bases between the two germline ends. The DNA for the CDR3 is TGTGCCAGCAGCTCCAGGATTAATGAGCAGTTCTTC. This encodes CASSSRINEQFF.

The chain carries TRBV30 and TRBJ1-3; 7 bases agree with TRBD1. Germline V gene data show CDR1 as GTSNPN and CDR2 as SVGIG (reference sequence). With 2 bases clipped from V and 1 base from J, the junction kept 5 bases outside the gene matches. The CDR3 runs to 15 residues. CDR3 protein: CAWSRGGLSGNTIYF. CDR3 bases: TGTGCCTGGAGTAGAGGGGGCTTGTCTGGAAACACCATATATTTT.

The chain carries TRBV20-1 and TRBJ2-5; D possibly corresponds to TRBD1 (6 bases). CDR3 length equals 11 residues. Trimming removed 3 bases from V and 11 bases from J, with 13 bases in between. Germline-derived CDR1 and CDR2 are DFQATT and SNEGSKA (reference sequence). CDR3 coding DNA: TGCAGTGCTAGGGGGCTCGGGACACAGTACTTC. Amino acids: CSARGLGTQYF.

The rearrangement links TRBV6-6 to TRBJ1-3; TRBD1 is a possible D gene (5 bases). Trimming removed 2 bases from V and 6 bases from J, with 17 bases in between. In germline, CDR1 is MNHNY, CDR2 SVGAGI (reference sequence). The CDR3 extends over 16 amino acids. The CDR3 sequence is CASSYRDSRRSNTIYF. CDR3 DNA: TGTGCCAGCAGTTACCGGGACTCACGGCGGTCAAACACCATATATTTT.

In its sample, this clone was seen many times. The V gene is TRBV9, the J gene TRBJ1-5, with 7 bases lining up with TRBD1. Germline V gene data show CDR1 as SGDLS and CDR2 as YYNGEE. J was trimmed by 3 bases and V by 0 bases; bases with no gene match: 3. The length of the CDR3 is 15 residues. Here the CDR3 reads CASSVETGFNQPQHF. The CDR3 region has the DNA TGTGCCAGCAGCGTAGAGACAGGGTTCAATCAGCCCCAGCATTTT.

This clone was seen only a few times. The chain uses TRBV5-4 and TRBJ1-2; no clear D. The CDR3 is 12 residues long. Germline-derived CDR1 and CDR2 are SGHNT and YYREEE (reference sequence). V was cut by 2 bases and J by 5 bases, with 7 bases left in between. CDR3 sequence: CASSFSGYGYTF. CDR3 nucleotides: TGTGCCAGCAGCTTTTCGGGTTATGGCTACACCTTC.

The chain joins TRBV4-2 to TRBJ2-1, with TRBD2 identical over 9 bases. The CDR3 has 15 residues. V shed 3 bases and J 5 bases; nucleotides not matched to a gene: 5. CDR1 is LGHNA, CDR2 YNFKEQ, per germline. The CDR3 DNA is TGTGCCAGCAGCCAGGAGCTAGCGGGGAACAATGAGCAGTTCTTC. Protein: CASSQELAGNNEQFF.